The T cell receptor (beta chain) described here comes from a study of shared clonotypes between healthy human individuals. General study points: Clonotypes shared by all four donors outscored non-shared clonotypes in generation probability.

TCRdb's table, derived via immunoSEQ multiplex PCR, lists solely in-frame clones and lacks some. In the table there are about 510,000 clones, about 95% of which are singletons. Germline values: CDR1 MNHEY, CDR2 SVGAGI. This CDR3 contains 16 residues. V gave up 0 bases and J gave up 0 bases, with 11 bases separating them. Concerning this clone: Its antigen remains unidentified.

The chain combines TRBV6-5 with TRBJ1-2; D is ambiguous. Sample: naive CD4+ T cells sorted from blood. The subset was: CD45RA+ positively selected. The TCR sequence derives from a woman between 25 and 40 years old in good health. The CDR3 nucleotides read TGTGCCAGCAGTTACTCGAACGTTGGAGCTAACTATGGCTACACCTTC. Amino acids: CASSYSNVGANYGYTF.